These 27 T cell receptor beta chains originate from one sample sequenced in a study of blood T cell repertoires in COVID-19. Method: immunoSEQ multiplex PCR; TCRdb's copy keeps in-frame clones and lacks some. The profile shows fewer than 80,000 clones, about four fifths of them singletons. The material sequenced was peripheral blood. These receptors were taken from a woman older than 75 with acute or convalescent COVID-19.

This chain uses TRBV27 with TRBJ1-1, with TRBD1 as a possible D gene (6 bases). The CDR3 length is 14 residues. Germline V gene data show CDR1 as MNHEY and CDR2 as SMNVEV (reference sequence). V gave up 7 bases and J gave up 2 bases, with 14 bases separating them. The CDR3 spells CASTSQGANTEAFF. The CDR3 DNA reads as TGTGCCAGCACCTCACAGGGCGCAAACACTGAAGCTTTCTTT.

V is TRBV11-2 and J is TRBJ2-2; the D gene is possibly TRBD2 (7 bases). The CDR3 loop spans 15 amino acids. Germline values: CDR1 SGHAT, CDR2 FQNNGV. V was cut by 1 base and J by 2 bases, with 8 bases left in between. The CDR3 bases are TGTGCCAGCAGCTTAGCGGGGGGCAACACCGGGGAGCTGTTTTTT. Its translation: CASSLAGGNTGELFF.

This chain connects TRBV5-1 to TRBJ2-1, with D possibly TRBD1 on 6 matching bases. Germline CDR1 reads SGHRS; CDR2 reads YFSETQ. The CDR3 runs to 16 residues. V was pared by 3 bases and J by 3 bases, with 16 bases between. The CDR3 region has the DNA TGCGCCAGCAGCTCCACGGGTACAGGGCTCTACAATGAGCAGTTCTTC. Amino acid sequence: CASSSTGTGLYNEQFF.

In nucleotides, the CDR3 is TGTGCCAGTAGCCGACAGGGTAGAGGCGAGCAGTACTTC. Residues: CASSRQGRGEQYF. V usage is TRBV19 and J usage is TRBJ2-7; 7 bases map to TRBD1. V shed 6 bases and J 6 bases; nucleotides not matched to a gene: 8. Germline CDR1 LNHDA, CDR2 SQIVND (reference sequence). The CDR3 is made up of 13 amino acids.

The chain uses TRBV19 and TRBJ1-4; the match to TRBD1 covers 7 bases. The CDR3 is 13 amino acids. The V and J ends lost 4 bases and 10 bases, in that order; junction bases with no gene match: 6. CDR1 is LNHDA, CDR2 SQIVND, per germline (reference sequence). CDR3 sequence (DNA): TGTGCCAGTAGTAACCGGGACAGCAGAAAACTGTTTTTT. This codes for CASSNRDSRKLFF.

This clone was seen at least ten times. The chain uses TRBV2 and TRBJ2-1; D possibly corresponds to TRBD1 (5 bases). The CDR3 has 12 residues. CDR1 is SNHLY and CDR2 is FYNNEI in the germline V gene. Trimming left V 2 bases short and J 9 bases short, with 8 bases between. The DNA of the CDR3 is TGTGCCAGCAGTGAACAGGGATTTGAGCAGTTCTTC. Its protein product is CASSEQGFEQFF. The full variable domain, with the rest looked up from reference TRBV2 and TRBJ2-1, is EPEVTQTPSHQVTQMGQEVILRCVPISNHLYFYWYRQILGQKVEFLVSFYNNEISEKSEIFDDQFSVERPDGSNFTLKIRSTKLEDSAMYFCASSEQGFEQFFGPGTRLTVL.

This clone was recorded only once. V gene TRBV5-1 combines with J gene TRBJ2-3; TRBD2 matches 8 bases. The CDR3 contains 15 residues. The germline V gene encodes CDR1 SGHRS and CDR2 YFSETQ. V lost 4 bases to trimming and J lost 6 bases; unmatched junction nucleotides: 10. CDR3 bases: TGCGCCAGCAGCCCGGCCGGGACTAGTGGCGATACGCAGTATTTT. Protein sequence: CASSPAGTSGDTQYF.

The chain combines TRBV12-3 or TRBV12-4 with TRBJ1-3; D ambiguous. The CDR3 sequence is 13 residues long. The ends were cut back, 5 bases at V and 16 bases at J, with 21 bases in the middle. The CDR3 coding sequence is TGTGCCAGCAGTCCTACGGAAGGACTTTTATCGTATTTT. Residues: CASSPTEGLLSYF.

The J gene is TRBJ1-5, the V gene TRBV3-1 (or the pseudogene TRBV3-2), with D uncertain. Trimming left V 0 bases short and J 3 bases short, with 3 bases between. Germline V gene sequence: CDR1 LGHDT, CDR2 YNNKEL (reference sequence). The CDR3 covers 13 residues. The CDR3 here is CASSQDLNQPQHF. DNA of the CDR3: TGTGCCAGCAGCCAAGATCTCAATCAGCCCCAGCATTTT.

V gene TRBV6-5 combines with J gene TRBJ2-2; weak D call: TRBD2 (5 bases). Germline V gives CDR1 MNHEY, CDR2 SVGAGI. The CDR3 consists of 15 residues. V was clipped by 7 bases and J by 1 base, with 13 bases between them. The CDR3 spells CASNPGGENTGELFF. The CDR3 bases are TGTGCCAGCAACCCTGGAGGAGAGAACACCGGGGAGCTGTTTTTT.

The J gene is TRBJ1-4, the V gene TRBV6-5; 8 bases line up with TRBD1. V shed 9 bases and J 7 bases; nucleotides not matched to a gene: 13. The CDR3 is made up of 15 amino acids. Germline loops: CDR1 MNHEY, CDR2 SVGAGI. CDR3 loop: CASTYLGQGTEKLFF. CDR3 nucleotide sequence: TGTGCCAGTACCTATTTAGGACAGGGAACTGAAAAACTGTTTTTT.

The V gene is TRBV6-5, the J gene TRBJ1-1, with 7 bases that match TRBD1. Germline V gives CDR1 MNHEY, CDR2 SVGAGI. CDR3 length: 14 residues. With V trimmed by 6 bases and J by 3 bases, 7 bases remained unmatched. The DNA of the CDR3 is TGTGCCAGCAGGTACAGGGGAATGCACACTGAAGCTTTCTTT. As protein: CASRYRGMHTEAFF.

The genes are TRBV5-1 and TRBJ2-3, with TRBD2 identical over 9 bases. CDR1 is SGHRS, CDR2 YFSETQ, per germline. Losses at the gene ends were 0 bases for V and 2 bases for J; bases not matched to a gene: 7. The CDR3 covers 17 residues. In DNA, the CDR3 is TGCGCCAGCAGCTTGGACGCGGGGGGGCCAAACACAGATACGCAGTATTTT. Its protein is CASSLDAGGPNTDTQYF.

The V call is TRBV2, the J call TRBJ2-1; the D gene is possibly TRBD2 (6 bases). V lost 7 bases to trimming and J lost 0 bases, with 10 bases between them. Germline V lookup: CDR1 SNHLY, CDR2 FYNNEI. CDR3 size: 14 residues. This CDR3 is CASKTGDSYNEQFF. In nucleotides, the CDR3 is TGTGCCAGCAAAACGGGGGACTCCTACAATGAGCAGTTCTTC. Complete variable domain (other parts from reference TRBV2 and TRBJ2-1): EPEVTQTPSHQVTQMGQEVILRCVPISNHLYFYWYRQILGQKVEFLVSFYNNEISEKSEIFDDQFSVERPDGSNFTLKIRSTKLEDSAMYFCASKTGDSYNEQFFGPGTRLTVL.

The chain uses TRBV19 and TRBJ2-7, with 8 bases fitting TRBD1. V lost 7 bases to trimming and J lost 7 bases; unmatched junction nucleotides: 9. The germline V gene has CDR1 LNHDA and CDR2 SQIVND (reference sequence). The CDR3 loop spans 13 amino acids. CDR3 in amino acids: CASNGQGAGEQYF. The CDR3 bases are TGTGCCAGTAACGGCCAGGGGGCGGGGGAGCAGTACTTC.

The chain is built from TRBV5-1 and TRBJ2-2; weak D call: TRBD2 (5 bases). The CDR3 extends over 15 amino acids. Trimming shortened V by 0 bases and J by 3 bases, and 9 bases separated the two germline ends. Germline CDR1 reads SGHRS; CDR2 reads YFSETQ. CDR3 in DNA: TGCGCCAGCAGCTTGGATCGGGGTGACACCGGGGAGCTGTTTTTT. Amino acid sequence: CASSLDRGDTGELFF.

This clone has just a few counts. V is TRBV27 and J is TRBJ2-1; the D is unclear. The CDR3 consists of 15 residues. Trimming took off 0 bases at V and 1 base at J, with 7 bases between the two ends. Germline values: CDR1 MNHEY, CDR2 SMNVEV (reference sequence). This chain's CDR3 is CASSLSRLSYNEQFF. DNA of the CDR3: TGTGCCAGCAGTTTATCCCGCCTATCCTACAATGAGCAGTTCTTC.

This clone was picked up one time. The chain combines TRBV6-1 with TRBJ1-1; D perhaps matches TRBD1 (6 bases). The V gene lost 1 base and the J gene lost 5 bases, with 11 bases spanning the gap. The CDR3 loop spans 14 amino acids. CDR1 MNHNS and CDR2 SASEGT come from the germline V gene. The CDR3 nucleotides are TGTGCCAGCAGTGAAGGTCTGCAGGGGACTGAAGCTTTCTTT. Its translation: CASSEGLQGTEAFF.

J is TRBJ2-5 and V is TRBV29-1; a weak D match, TRBD1 (7 bases). The CDR3 contains 12 residues. Germline values: CDR1 SQVTM, CDR2 ANQGSEA. Trimming stripped 6 bases from V and 2 bases from J, with 10 bases between. CDR3 residues: CSVGGQQETQYF. CDR3 bases: TGCAGCGTGGGGGGACAGCAAGAGACCCAGTACTTC.

J is TRBJ2-3 and V is TRBV5-1; 12 positions match TRBD2. Germline CDR1 and CDR2: SGHRS and YFSETQ. V dropped 4 bases and J dropped 3; count of bases not matched to a gene: 3. The length of the CDR3 is 15 residues. The CDR3 loop reads CASSPSGGATDTQYF. In DNA form, the CDR3 reads TGCGCCAGCAGCCCTAGCGGGGGGGCGACAGATACGCAGTATTTT.

The J gene is TRBJ1-4, the V gene TRBV9, with a tentative D call TRBD1 (6 bases). Germline-derived CDR1 and CDR2 are SGDLS and YYNGEE. Trimming left V 2 bases short and J 3 bases short, with 8 bases between. The CDR3 has 14 amino acids. The CDR3 DNA is TGTGCCAGCAGCGTCCCAGGGGCTAATGAAAAACTGTTTTTT. Its translation is CASSVPGANEKLFF.

The rearrangement joins TRBV18 to TRBJ1-4, with D uncertain. CDR3 length equals 16 residues. V gave up 4 bases and J gave up 0 bases, with 12 bases separating them. CDR1 is KGHSH and CDR2 is LQKENI in the germline V gene. Here the CDR3 reads CASSLSSPATNEKLFF. The CDR3 DNA reads as TGTGCCAGCTCACTTTCGAGCCCCGCAACTAATGAAAAACTGTTTTTT.

The chain employs TRBV3-1 (or the pseudogene TRBV3-2) and TRBJ2-7; TRBD2 matches at 9 bases. Germline V gene sequence: CDR1 LGHDT, CDR2 YNNKEL (reference sequence). The V and J ends lost 4 bases and 2 bases, in that order; junction bases with no gene match: 6. The CDR3 covers 15 residues. The CDR3 DNA reads as TGTGCCAGCAGCCGCAGACTAGCGGTAACCTACGAGCAGTACTTC. This encodes CASSRRLAVTYEQYF.

This clone turned up a few times. This chain joins TRBV5-1 and TRBJ1-1; possible D gene TRBD1, 6 bases. Trimming cost V 0 bases and J 8 bases, with 11 bases left between them. The CDR3 totals 13 residues. CDR1 and CDR2 (germline): SGHRS, YFSETQ. The CDR3 DNA follows: TGCGCCAGCAGCTTGGACAGGGTAGCCGAAGCTTTCTTT. Amino acid sequence: CASSLDRVAEAFF.

This clone was picked up a small number of times. J is TRBJ2-2 and V is TRBV4-2; D not resolved. The CDR3 runs to 15 residues. CDR1 is LGHNA and CDR2 is YNFKEQ in the germline V gene. V was pared by 7 bases and J by 1 base, with 13 bases between. This chain's CDR3 is CASKREPQNTGELFF. The CDR3 DNA reads as TGTGCCAGCAAAAGAGAGCCCCAGAACACCGGGGAGCTGTTTTTT.

The chain is built from TRBV6-2 or TRBV6-3 and TRBJ2-1, with D maybe TRBD1 (6 bases). Trimming cost V 5 bases and J 5 bases, with 10 bases left between them. The CDR3 length is 13 residues. Germline V gene lookup returns CDR1 MNHEY and CDR2 SVGEGT. This CDR3 reads CASSTDSHNEQFF. CDR3 in DNA: TGTGCCAGCAGTACGGACAGCCACAATGAGCAGTTCTTC.

This clone was seen once. CDR3 amino acids: CASSLQGGYNEQFF. The CDR3 nucleotides read TGTGCCAGCAGCCTGCAGGGTGGTTACAATGAGCAGTTCTTC. The chain couples TRBV6-5 to TRBJ2-1; D perhaps matches TRBD1 (5 bases). The CDR3 covers 14 residues. With 6 bases removed from V and 4 bases from J, the gap between germline ends came to 13 bases. Germline V gene lookup returns CDR1 MNHEY and CDR2 SVGAGI.